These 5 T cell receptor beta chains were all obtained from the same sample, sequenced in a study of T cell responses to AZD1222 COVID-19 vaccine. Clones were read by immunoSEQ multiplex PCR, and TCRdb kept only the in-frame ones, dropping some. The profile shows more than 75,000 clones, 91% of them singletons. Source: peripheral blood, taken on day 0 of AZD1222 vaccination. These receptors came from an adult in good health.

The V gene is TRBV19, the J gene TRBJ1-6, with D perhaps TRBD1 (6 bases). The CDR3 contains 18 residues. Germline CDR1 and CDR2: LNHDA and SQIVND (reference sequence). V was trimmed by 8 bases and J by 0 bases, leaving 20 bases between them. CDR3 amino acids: CASERGAARSSYNSPLHF. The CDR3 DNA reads TGTGCCAGTGAGCGGGGGGCAGCCCGGAGCTCCTATAATTCACCCCTCCACTTT.

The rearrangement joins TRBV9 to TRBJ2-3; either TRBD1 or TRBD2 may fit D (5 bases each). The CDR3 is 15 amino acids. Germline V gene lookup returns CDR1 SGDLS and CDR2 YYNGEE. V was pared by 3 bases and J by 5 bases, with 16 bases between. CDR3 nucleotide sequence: TGTGCCAGCAGCGCAAGGTCCGGGGCCATAGATACGCAGTATTTT. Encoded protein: CASSARSGAIDTQYF.

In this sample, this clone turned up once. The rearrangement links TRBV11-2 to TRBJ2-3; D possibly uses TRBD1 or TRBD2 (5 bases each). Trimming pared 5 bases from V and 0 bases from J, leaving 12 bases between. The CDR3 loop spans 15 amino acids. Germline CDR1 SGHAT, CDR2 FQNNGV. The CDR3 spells CASSLRGGSTDTQYF. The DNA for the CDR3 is TGTGCCAGCAGCCTAAGGGGCGGGAGCACAGATACGCAGTATTTT.

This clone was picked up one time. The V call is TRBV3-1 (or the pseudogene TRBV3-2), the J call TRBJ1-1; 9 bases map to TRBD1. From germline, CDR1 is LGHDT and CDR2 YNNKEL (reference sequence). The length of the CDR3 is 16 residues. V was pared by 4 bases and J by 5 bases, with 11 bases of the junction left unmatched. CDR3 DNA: TGTGCCAGCAGCCGATCGGACAGGGGAGGGTATACTGAAGCTTTCTTT. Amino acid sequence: CASSRSDRGGYTEAFF.

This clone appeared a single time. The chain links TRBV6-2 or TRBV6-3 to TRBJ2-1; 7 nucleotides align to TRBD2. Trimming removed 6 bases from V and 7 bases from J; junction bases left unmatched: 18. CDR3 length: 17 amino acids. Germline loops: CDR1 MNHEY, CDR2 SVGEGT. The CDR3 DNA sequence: TGTGCCAGCAGCCATCCTCGGGGGGAACGCCGTCGAAATGAGCAGTTCTTC. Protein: CASSHPRGERRRNEQFF.